This T cell receptor (beta chain) originates from a study of blood T cell repertoires in COVID-19. Clones were sequenced by immunoSEQ multiplex PCR, and TCRdb holds only the in-frame ones, with some missing. The sample includes about 73,000 clones, around 82% of them seen just once. The V and J ends lost 1 base and 7 bases respectively, with 8 bases between them. Germline CDR1 reads SEHNR; CDR2 reads FQNEAQ (reference sequence). The CDR3 extends over 13 amino acids. Comments on this clone: Other DNA sequences within the sample encode an identical CDR3.

Sequenced input: peripheral blood. This chain joins TRBV7-9 and TRBJ2-1, with D possibly being TRBD1 (6 bases). The sequence was obtained from a human donor in a cohort sampled during active COVID-19. This chain's CDR3 is CASSLVGGNEQFF. CDR3 nucleotides: TGTGCCAGCAGCTTAGTAGGGGGAAATGAGCAGTTCTTC.